A selection of T cell receptor beta chains follows, all from one sample in a study of blood T cell repertoires in COVID-19. Measured with immunoSEQ multiplex PCR; TCRdb has only the in-frame clones, and not every one. The table records nearly 300,000 clones, around 88% of them present only once. The sample taken for sequencing was peripheral blood. Source of these receptors: a woman aged 25 to 39 who had recovered from COVID-19. Each CDR3 is given with its conserved first and last residue. Size is omitted from some rows. Given values are once, few, many or a class for expanded clones.

v_call	clone_size	j_call	cdr3_aa
TRBV11-2	NA	TRBJ2-2	CASSLSFTVNTGELFF
TRBV6-5	NA	TRBJ1-1	CASTYVRGGSTEAFF
TRBV27	NA	TRBJ2-3	CASSLSLAGVTDTQYF
TRBV28	NA	TRBJ1-1	CASSPGTRDAFF
TRBV19	once	TRBJ2-6	CASTPTGSGANVLTF
TRBV6-2/TRBV6-3	NA	TRBJ2-7	CASSYRDSTYEQYF
TRBV15	once	TRBJ1-1	CATSREHNPTEAFF
TRBV7-8	NA	TRBJ1-2	CASSPTSPGGGYGYTF
TRBV19	NA	TRBJ2-1	CASSIDRGPGQFF
TRBV5-5	NA	TRBJ1-2	CASSLTGGDNYGYTF
TRBV19	NA	TRBJ1-5	CASSIPTAATSYSNQPQHF
TRBV29-1	NA	TRBJ2-1	CSVVLQGAGNEQFF
TRBV7-2	NA	TRBJ2-1	CASTVASSYNEQFF
TRBV27	NA	TRBJ1-2	CASSLVRDRTHGYTF
TRBV29-1	once	TRBJ2-3	CSVARSLHGFSSTDTQYF
TRBV28	NA	TRBJ2-7	CASRSGTTYEQYF
TRBV27	NA	TRBJ1-2	CASSFPGVVRAGYGYTF
TRBV5-1	NA	TRBJ1-5	CASRPGQGAGQPQHF
TRBV27	NA	TRBJ1-2	CASRPFGGYYGYTF
TRBV27	NA	TRBJ1-4	CASSLSYGADEKLFF
TRBV3-1/TRBV3-2	NA	TRBJ1-6	CASSPPPGGSLHF
TRBV5-1	NA	TRBJ1-1	CASRRQTGGHTEAFF
TRBV6-5	NA	TRBJ1-2	CASSPSTVYGYTF
TRBV4-2	once	TRBJ2-7	CASSQATAGGTYEQYF
TRBV28	few	TRBJ2-7	CASSPHRETYEQYF
TRBV2	NA	TRBJ2-5	CASSDRGGYQETQYF
TRBV6-1	NA	TRBJ1-2	CASSEVGGPYGYTF
TRBV3-1/TRBV3-2	NA	TRBJ1-5	CASSKTGGVQPQHF
TRBV5-1	NA	TRBJ1-6	CASSFDQGNSPLHF
TRBV5-1	NA	TRBJ2-3	CASSLWASGATNTDTQYF
TRBV4-2	NA	TRBJ2-5	CASSQSSRYQETQYF
TRBV9	NA	TRBJ1-4	CASSVGQGSANEKLFF
TRBV4-1	NA	TRBJ1-1	CASTETGAILNTEAFF
TRBV19	NA	TRBJ1-5	CASSIDLSTREPQHF
TRBV29-1	NA	TRBJ2-3	CSVAYSTSDADTQYF
TRBV3-1/TRBV3-2	NA	TRBJ1-4	CASSQGGGTTNEKLFF
TRBV28	NA	TRBJ1-2	CASTGQGGGYGYTF
TRBV18	NA	TRBJ2-1	CASSRDSNEQFF
TRBV7-8	NA	TRBJ2-4	CASSSRGGEENIQYF
TRBV7-9	NA	TRBJ2-5	CASSLVGQGETQYF
TRBV6-6	NA	TRBJ1-1	CASSYQGPTTEAFF
TRBV2	NA	TRBJ2-7	CASSEELETDSYEQYF
TRBV29-1	NA	TRBJ1-1	CSVEVRPLGTEAFF
TRBV6-5	NA	TRBJ2-2	CASKAGVKAGELFF
TRBV18	NA	TRBJ1-5	CASSPDREYSNQPQHF
TRBV15	NA	TRBJ2-3	CATKRSGGSTDTQYF
TRBV18	NA	TRBJ1-6	CASSPRRDSYNSPLHF
TRBV28	once	TRBJ1-5	CASTDRKARQPQHF